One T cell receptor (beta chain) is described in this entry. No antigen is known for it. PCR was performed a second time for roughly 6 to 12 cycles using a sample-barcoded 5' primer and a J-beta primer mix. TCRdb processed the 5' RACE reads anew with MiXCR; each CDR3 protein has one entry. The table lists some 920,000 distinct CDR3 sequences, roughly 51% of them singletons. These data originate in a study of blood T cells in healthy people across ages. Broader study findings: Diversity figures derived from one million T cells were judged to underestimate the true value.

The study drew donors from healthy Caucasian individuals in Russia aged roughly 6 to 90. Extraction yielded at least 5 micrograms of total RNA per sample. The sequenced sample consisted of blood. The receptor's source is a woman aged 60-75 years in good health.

Here the CDR3 DNA reads TGCAGTGCAACGGGACTAGCGGAGCGTTCCTACGAGCAGTACTTC. Translation: CSATGLAERSYEQYF. The chain links TRBV20-1 to TRBJ2-7, with 11 bases that match TRBD2. V was pared by 6 bases and J by 1 base, with 8 bases of the junction left unmatched. The CDR3 is 15 residues long. Per the germline V gene, CDR1 is DFQATT and CDR2 is SNEGSKA (reference sequence).